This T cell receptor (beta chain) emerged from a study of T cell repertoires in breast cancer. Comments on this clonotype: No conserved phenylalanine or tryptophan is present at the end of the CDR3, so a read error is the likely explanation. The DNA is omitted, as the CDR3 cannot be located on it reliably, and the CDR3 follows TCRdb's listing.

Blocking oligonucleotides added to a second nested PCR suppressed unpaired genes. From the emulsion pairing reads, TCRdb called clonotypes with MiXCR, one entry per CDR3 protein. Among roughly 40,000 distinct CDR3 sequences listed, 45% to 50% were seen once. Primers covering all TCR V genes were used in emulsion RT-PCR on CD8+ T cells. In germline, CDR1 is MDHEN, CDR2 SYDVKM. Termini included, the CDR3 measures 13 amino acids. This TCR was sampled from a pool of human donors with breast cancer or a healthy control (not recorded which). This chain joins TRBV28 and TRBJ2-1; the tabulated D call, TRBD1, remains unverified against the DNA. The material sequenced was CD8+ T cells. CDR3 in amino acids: CASTQGVTKERFL.